This TCR beta chain appears in the sequencing data of a study of early T cells in non-severe SARS-CoV-2 infection. General study results and limits: Comparison of clonotypes with VDJdb favored anti-spike CD8 responses while missing private and CD4 specificities.

This clonotype was seen at least ten times. Its target is not known. The junction and the germline gene differ at one end; a read error may be behind it. TCRdb re-called the 5' RACE reads with MiXCR, one entry per CDR3 protein. The data show 55,000 to 75,000 distinct CDR3 sequences, about 12% seen once. Germline-derived CDR1 and CDR2 are SEHNR and FQNEAQ (reference sequence). The CDR3 has 14 amino acids. Sequences were obtained from whole blood. This clonotype originated in an adult who was a healthcare worker with PCR-confirmed SARS-CoV-2 infection or an uninfected control (not recorded which). The J gene is TRBJ2-7, the V gene TRBV7-9, with TRBD2 matching 9 bases. The CDR3 here is CASNLAGAISEQYF. The CDR3 DNA is TGTGCCAGCAACTTAGCGGGAGCGATTTCCGAGCAGTACTTC.